One sample yielded the 25 T cell receptor beta chains listed below, sequenced in a study of T cells in Graves' hyperthyroidism and ophthalmopathy. The investigators amplified TCR beta CDR3 regions from RNA transcripts. RT-PCR in the first round (using the HTBI primer set) targeted the TCR CDR3. One entry per CDR3 protein results from TCRdb running MiXCR on the multiplex PCR reads. The data contain hundreds of thousands of distinct CDR3 sequences, less than 45% of them singletons. The sequenced sample consisted of peripheral blood or thyroid tissue (not recorded which). The receptors stem from an adult man with Graves' disease, either hyperthyroidism or ophthalmopathy (not recorded which).

The rearrangement uses TRBV7-4 and TRBJ2-5; D ambiguous. V lost 5 bases and J lost 2, with 18 bases in between. Germline-derived CDR1 and CDR2 are SGHVT and SQSDAQ. The CDR3 is 16 residues long. The CDR3 sequence is CASSQGLVLSQETQYF. CDR3 DNA: TGTGCCAGCAGCCAAGGCCTGGTTTTATCGCAAGAGACCCAGTACTTC.

This clonotype was observed at least ten times. The chain combines TRBV7-8 with TRBJ2-7; D unclear. Germline assignment: CDR1 SGHVS and CDR2 FQNEAQ. This CDR3 region has 14 residues. Trimming pared 0 bases from V and 7 bases from J, leaving 13 bases between. The CDR3 region has the DNA TGTGCCAGCAGCTTAGCGCCCTTCGTACGGGAGCAGTACTTC. This gives the protein CASSLAPFVREQYF. The full variable domain, in which reference TRBV7-8 and TRBJ2-7 provide the parts outside the CDR3, is GAGVSQSPRYKVAKRGQDVALRCDPISGHVSLFWYQQALGQGPEFLTYFQNEAQLDKSGLPSDRFFAERPEGSVSTLKIQRTQQEDSAVYLCASSLAPFVREQYFGPGTRLTVT.

This clonotype has only a few counts. This chain connects TRBV12-3 or TRBV12-4 to TRBJ1-2, with D perhaps matching TRBD1 (5 bases). Trimming removed 9 bases from V and 3 bases from J, with 14 bases in between. This CDR3 region has 13 residues. The CDR3 nucleotides are TGTGCCAGTAAAGGACAAGGAGACTATGGCTACACCTTC. The encoded protein is CASKGQGDYGYTF.

This clonotype was observed a few times. The chain combines TRBV5-6 with TRBJ1-4, with D unclear. The CDR3 extends over 17 amino acids. V was cut by 0 bases and J by 0 bases, with 12 bases left in between. Germline lookup yields CDR1 SGHDT and CDR2 YYEEEE. Written as DNA, the CDR3 is TGTGCCAGCAGCTTGGTTGAGCAGGCTGCAACTAATGAAAAACTGTTTTTT. Translated: CASSLVEQAATNEKLFF. The full variable domain, rest sourced from reference TRBV5-6 and TRBJ1-4, is DAGVTQSPTHLIKTRGQQVTLRCSPKSGHDTVSWYQQALGQGPQFIFQYYEEEERQRGNFPDRFSGHQFPNYSSELNVNALLLGDSALYLCASSLVEQAATNEKLFFGSGTQLSVL.

This clonotype was observed a handful of times. The chain has TRBV10-3 and TRBJ2-7, with 8 bases aligning to TRBD2. The CDR3 is 15 amino acids. The trim removed 2 bases at V and 3 bases at J, leaving 6 bases unmatched. Germline V gene data show CDR1 as ENHRY and CDR2 as SYGVKD. The CDR3 DNA sequence: TGTGCCATCAGTGAGACAGCGGGAGTTTTCTACGAGCAGTACTTC. This gives the protein CAISETAGVFYEQYF.

This clonotype was seen many times. This CDR3 is CASSEIQNTEAFF. The CDR3 DNA reads TGTGCCAGCAGTGAAATCCAGAACACTGAAGCTTTCTTT. V is TRBV2 and J is TRBJ1-1; D is uncertain. The CDR3 has 13 amino acids. The germline V gene has CDR1 SNHLY and CDR2 FYNNEI. V dropped 2 bases and J dropped 1 base, with 5 bases sitting between them. Full variable domain (missing parts from reference TRBV2 and TRBJ1-1): EPEVTQTPSHQVTQMGQEVILRCVPISNHLYFYWYRQILGQKVEFLVSFYNNEISEKSEIFDDQFSVERPDGSNFTLKIRSTKLEDSAMYFCASSEIQNTEAFFGQGTRLTVV.

This chain connects TRBV2 to TRBJ2-5, with 13 positions matching TRBD2. The end of the DNA fits TRBJ2-1 better, so the J call may be wrong. This CDR3 has 15 amino acids. CDR1 is SNHLY, CDR2 FYNNEI, per germline. The CDR3 DNA sequence: TGTGCCAGCAGGCAACTAGCGGGGGGGCTGGATGAGCAGTTCTTC. Translating gives CASRQLAGGLDEQFF.

The CDR3 sequence is CASSQGLDEKLFF. In DNA, the CDR3 is TGTGCCAGCAGCCAGGGACTTGATGAAAAACTGTTTTTT. The rearrangement links TRBV7-4 to TRBJ1-4; the D gene is possibly TRBD1 (5 bases). The germline V gene encodes CDR1 SGHVT and CDR2 SQSDAQ. CDR3 length equals 13 residues. Trimming left V 5 bases short and J 6 bases short, with 10 bases between.

There are many counts of this clonotype. The V and J genes are TRBV29-1 and TRBJ2-2; perhaps TRBD1 as D (6 bases). CDR3 length equals 13 residues. Germline V CDR1 and CDR2: SQVTM, ANQGSEA. Between the trimmed V and J ends, which lost 4 bases and 4 bases, there was a span of 10 bases. CDR3 residues: CSVVSRGTGELFF. In DNA, the CDR3 is TGCAGCGTTGTAAGCAGGGGCACCGGGGAGCTGTTTTTT.

This clonotype occurred a few times. J is TRBJ2-5 and V is TRBV12-3 or TRBV12-4, with TRBD2 as a possible D gene (6 bases). The ends were cut back, 6 bases at V and 5 bases at J, with 19 bases in the middle. The CDR3 extends over 15 amino acids. The CDR3 loop is CASSLSSDLGETQYF. The CDR3, as DNA: TGTGCCAGCAGCCTCTCTAGCGACCTAGGGGAGACCCAGTACTTC.

At least ten counts were recorded for this clonotype. This chain links TRBV12-3 or TRBV12-4 with TRBJ1-2; unclear D gene. The CDR3 extends over 12 amino acids. Trimming removed 3 bases at V and 7 bases at J, with 9 bases between. In nucleotides, the CDR3 is TGTGCCAGCAGTTTGGCCAAGGCTGGCTACACCTTC. This gives the protein CASSLAKAGYTF.

This clonotype occurred a few times. The rearrangement links TRBV5-1 to TRBJ1-2, with 10 bases lining up with TRBD1. V was clipped by 0 bases and J by 12 bases; unmatched bases: 8. The germline V gene encodes CDR1 SGHRS and CDR2 YFSETQ. The CDR3 sequence is 14 residues long. DNA of the CDR3: TGCGCCAGCAGCTTGGGACAGGGGGCGAGACGGCACACCTTC. This translates into CASSLGQGARRHTF.

The chain has TRBV7-9 and TRBJ1-6; 7 nucleotides line up with TRBD1. Germline loops: CDR1 SEHNR, CDR2 FQNEAQ (reference sequence). The CDR3 sequence is 14 residues long. The ends lost 6 bases at V and 7 bases at J; junction bases unmatched: 6. The CDR3 DNA is TGTGCCAGCAGATCAGGGGGGCCGAATTCACCCCTCCACTTT. This codes for CASRSGGPNSPLHF.

CDR3 in DNA: TGTGCCAGTAGTATGCAGAGGAACACTGAAGCTTTCTTT. It yields the protein CASSMQRNTEAFF. This sequence joins TRBV19 and TRBJ1-1; D uncertain. The CDR3 loop spans 13 amino acids. Trimming pared 3 bases from V and 1 base from J, leaving 6 bases between. CDR1 and CDR2 from the germline V gene are LNHDA and SQIVND (reference sequence).

The genes are TRBV15 and TRBJ1-4, with D hard to call. Trimming left V 3 bases short and J 6 bases short, with 14 bases between. Germline-derived CDR1 and CDR2 are LNHNV and YYDKDF (reference sequence). CDR3 length: 15 residues. The CDR3 DNA is TGTGCCACCAGCAGTGGGAACGGCGAGCATGAAAAACTGTTTTTT. Protein product: CATSSGNGEHEKLFF.

The V and J genes are TRBV29-1 and TRBJ1-1; the match to TRBD1 covers 7 bases. The CDR3 contains 10 residues. Germline loops: CDR1 SQVTM, CDR2 ANQGSEA. The J segment lost 11 bases and the V segment lost 7 bases, leaving 7 bases of the junction unmatched. In DNA form, the CDR3 reads TGCAGCGGTACGACAGGGTTTGCTTTCTTT. Amino acids: CSGTTGFAFF.

Here the CDR3 reads CASAQVRLAGAETQYF. CDR3 nucleotides: TGTGCCAGCGCCCAAGTAAGACTAGCGGGGGCAGAGACCCAGTACTTC. This chain connects TRBV7-3 to TRBJ2-5; the match to TRBD2 covers 12 bases. The CDR3 is 16 residues long. V lost 8 bases, J lost 4 bases, and 11 bases stayed unmatched. Germline CDR1 reads SGHTA; CDR2 reads FQGTGA. The variable domain in full, with the rest retrieved from reference TRBV7-3 and TRBJ2-5, is GAGVSQTPSNKVTEKGKYVELRCDPISGHTALYWYRQSLGQGPEFLIYFQGTGAADDSGLPNDRFFAVRPEGSVSTLKIQRTERGDSAVYLCASAQVRLAGAETQYFGPGTRLLVL.

J is TRBJ1-2 and V is TRBV7-9, with D maybe TRBD1 (6 bases). The CDR3 is 14 amino acids. Trimming cost V 3 bases and J 8 bases, with 16 bases left between them. Germline lookup yields CDR1 SEHNR and CDR2 FQNEAQ (reference sequence). CDR3 sequence: CASSFSQGLEGYTF. As DNA, the CDR3 is TGTGCCAGCAGCTTTTCCCAGGGGCTTGAAGGCTACACCTTC. Full variable domain (missing parts from reference TRBV7-9 and TRBJ1-2): DTGVSQNPRHKITKRGQNVTFRCDPISEHNRLYWYRQTLGQGPEFLTYFQNEAQLEKSRLLSDRFSAERPKGSFSTLEIQRTEQGDSAMYLCASSFSQGLEGYTFGSGTRLTVV.

The table lists this clonotype with a few counts. One junction end does not reproduce the germline sequence, and a read error may be involved. This sequence joins TRBV10-2 and TRBJ2-7, with D perhaps matching TRBD2 (5 bases). The length of the CDR3 is 14 residues. Germline V gene data show CDR1 as WSHSY and CDR2 as SAAADI. CDR3 in DNA: TGTGCCAGCAGTTACTCTAGCACATCCTACGAGCAGTACTTC. It is translated as CASSYSSTSYEQYF.

V and J are TRBV7-9 and TRBJ2-5; the match to TRBD1 covers 9 bases. Per the germline V gene, CDR1 is SEHNR and CDR2 is FQNEAQ (reference sequence). CDR3 length: 14 residues. The V segment lost 5 bases and the J segment 5 bases; nucleotides outside the gene matches: 6. The CDR3 sequence is CASSQLGTGETQYF. The CDR3 DNA follows: TGTGCCAGCAGCCAACTCGGGACAGGGGAGACCCAGTACTTC.

In this sample, this clonotype turned up many times. The chain recombines TRBV7-8 with TRBJ2-7, with 12 bases aligning to TRBD2. Per germline, CDR1 SGHVS and CDR2 FQNEAQ. This CDR3 is built from 14 residues. V trimming: 3 bases; J trimming: 4 bases; junction bases outside the gene matches: 1. In DNA, the CDR3 is TGTGCCAGCAGCTTTGGACTAGCGGGGTACGAGCAGTACTTC. It codes for CASSFGLAGYEQYF.

The chain couples TRBV29-1 to TRBJ1-2; weak D call: TRBD1 (5 bases). This CDR3 spans 11 amino acids. CDR1 is SQVTM, CDR2 ANQGSEA, per germline. Written as DNA, the CDR3 is TGCAGTCGACTTATGGGGGATGGCTACACCTTC. Protein sequence: CSRLMGDGYTF.

Ten or more counts support this clonotype. V usage is TRBV29-1 and J usage is TRBJ2-7; TRBD1 aligns across 9 bases. CDR3 size: 14 residues. Germline V gene sequence: CDR1 SQVTM, CDR2 ANQGSEA. V gave up 6 bases and J gave up 3 bases; unmatched junction bases: 9. The CDR3 loop reads CSVHYRDRDYEQYF. In DNA, the CDR3 is TGCAGCGTCCACTACCGGGACAGGGACTACGAGCAGTACTTC.

In its sample, this clonotype was seen many times. The chain joins TRBV7-8 to TRBJ2-7, with a possible D match to TRBD2 (5 bases). The CDR3 sequence is 14 residues long. From germline, CDR1 is SGHVS and CDR2 FQNEAQ. Trimming removed 1 base at V and 6 bases at J, with 13 bases between. CDR3: CASSLGSGMTEQYF. Here the CDR3 DNA reads TGTGCCAGCAGCTTAGGAAGCGGCATGACCGAGCAGTACTTC.

On this clonotype: A read error may be the cause here, since a much bigger clone is one base away. V is TRBV29-1 and J is TRBJ2-7; TRBD1 might be the D (6 bases). This CDR3 has 12 amino acids. CDR1 and CDR2 from the germline V gene are SQVTM and ANQGSEA. The V and J ends lost 7 bases and 6 bases respectively, with 16 bases between them. The DNA of the CDR3 is TGCAGCGGCATTGGACAGAGCTGCGAGCAGTACTTC. This codes for CSGIGQSCEQYF.